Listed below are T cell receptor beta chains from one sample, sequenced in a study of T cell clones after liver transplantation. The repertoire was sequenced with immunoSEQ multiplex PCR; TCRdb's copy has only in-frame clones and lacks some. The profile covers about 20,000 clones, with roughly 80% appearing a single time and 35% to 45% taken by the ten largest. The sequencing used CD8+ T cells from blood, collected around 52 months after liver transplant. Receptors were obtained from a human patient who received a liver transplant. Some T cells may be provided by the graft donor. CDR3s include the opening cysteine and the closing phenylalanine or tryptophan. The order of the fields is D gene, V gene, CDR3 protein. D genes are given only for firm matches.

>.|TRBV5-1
CASSFRGGYGYTF
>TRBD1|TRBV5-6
CASSSAVIRDSSYEQYF
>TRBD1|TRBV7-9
CASSPGTGGTYEQYF
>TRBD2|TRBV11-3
CASSQSFGTSGGGDTQYF
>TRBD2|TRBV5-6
CASSSGTRDNTDTQYF
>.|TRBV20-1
CSASKREKLFF
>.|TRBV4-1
CASSQTLVETQYF
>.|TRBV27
CASSLWGKETQYF
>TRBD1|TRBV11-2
CASSSGAGQGSPYEQYF
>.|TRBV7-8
CASRSRGADSYNEQFF
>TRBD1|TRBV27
CASRGGTGGINEQFF
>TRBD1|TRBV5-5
CASSLAGQGLWEQYF
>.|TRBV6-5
CASSLTGSGNQPQHF
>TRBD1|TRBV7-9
CASSGTGGPYEQYF
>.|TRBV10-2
CASRQDSYEQYF
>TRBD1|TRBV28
CASSQTGYQPQHF
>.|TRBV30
CAWSVGGLDGYTF
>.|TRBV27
CASSLSFGDHSGNTIYF
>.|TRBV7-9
CASSPESNSYEQYF
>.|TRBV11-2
CASSFGEGDNNQPQHF
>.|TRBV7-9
CASSPPTGQSYNEQFF
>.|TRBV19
CASSILGTPNTEAFF
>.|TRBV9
CASSVGQANSPLHF
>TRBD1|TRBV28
CASSSLRDSDFYGYTF
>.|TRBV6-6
CASTPGLFSTDTQYF
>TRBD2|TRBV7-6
CASSSGGASGANVLTF
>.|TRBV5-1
CASSLRGERSGNTIYF
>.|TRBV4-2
CASSQEEGDPLEQYF
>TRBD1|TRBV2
CASSEAHRLDRGYEQYF